This TCR beta chain was found in a study of blood T cell repertoires in COVID-19. Study details: Sites in the United States, Italy and Spain provided acute and convalescent COVID-19 samples.

Only in-frame clones appear in the TCRdb table, and some are missing; sequencing was by immunoSEQ multiplex PCR. The sample lists about 120,000 clones, roughly 85% seen once, with around 13% in the top ten. The CDR3 runs to 14 residues. V was shortened by 3 bases and J by 6 bases, with 12 bases between the two germline ends. Germline assignment: CDR1 LNHDA and CDR2 SQIVND (reference sequence). The sequence was collected from a human donor in a cohort sampled during active COVID-19. This sequence joins TRBV19 and TRBJ1-5, with unresolved D. Sample: peripheral blood. The CDR3 loop reads CASSINLRGQPQHF. The CDR3 nucleotides read TGTGCCAGTAGTATTAATCTCAGAGGTCAGCCCCAGCATTTT.